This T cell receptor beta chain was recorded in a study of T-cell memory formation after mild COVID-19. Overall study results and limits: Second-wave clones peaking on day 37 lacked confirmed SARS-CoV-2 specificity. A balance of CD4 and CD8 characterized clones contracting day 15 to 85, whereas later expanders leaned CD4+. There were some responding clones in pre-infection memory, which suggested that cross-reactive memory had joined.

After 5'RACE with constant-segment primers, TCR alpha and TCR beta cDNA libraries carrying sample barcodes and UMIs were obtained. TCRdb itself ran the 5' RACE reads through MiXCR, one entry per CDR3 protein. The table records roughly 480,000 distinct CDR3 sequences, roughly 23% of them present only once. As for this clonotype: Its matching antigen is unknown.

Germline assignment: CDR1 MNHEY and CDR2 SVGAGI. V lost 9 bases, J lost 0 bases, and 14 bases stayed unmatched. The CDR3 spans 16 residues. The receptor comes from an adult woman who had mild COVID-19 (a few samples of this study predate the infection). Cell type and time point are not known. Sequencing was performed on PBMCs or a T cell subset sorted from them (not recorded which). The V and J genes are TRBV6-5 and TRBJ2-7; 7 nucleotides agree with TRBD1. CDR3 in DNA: TGTGCCAGACCGGGACAGCCCAACCAGAGCTCCTACGAGCAGTACTTC. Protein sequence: CARPGQPNQSSYEQYF.